This is a list of T cell receptor beta chains from one sample in a study of identical twins. MiXCR, applied by TCRdb to the 5' RACE reads, yields one record per CDR3 protein. The table records a few hundred thousand distinct CDR3 sequences, approximately 9.6% of them present only once. The same data also contributed to another study, on yellow fever vaccine responses in identical twins.

Sequenced material: PBMCs. These TCRs come from a woman between 18 and 30 years old in good health. The CDR3 runs from the conserved cysteine through the conserved F or W. A D gene is named only where the DNA matches it firmly. Clone size is stated in some rows and not others, as once, few, many or a class when expanded.

j_gene	d_gene	v_gene	abundance	CDR3aa	CDR3nt
TRBJ2-5	TRBD2	TRBV20-1	few	CSARDVWTSGRLQETQYF	TGCAGTGCTAGAGATGTTTGGACTAGCGGGAGGTTGCAAGAGACCCAGTACTTC
TRBJ2-1	TRBD2	TRBV29-1	.	CSVGRGGYNEQFF	TGCAGCGTTGGACGCGGGGGCTACAATGAGCAGTTCTTC
TRBJ2-7	.	TRBV20-1	few	CSARVGTNPSYEQYF	TGCAGTGCTAGAGTAGGGACAAATCCCTCCTACGAGCAGTACTTC
TRBJ2-3	TRBD2	TRBV12-3/TRBV12-4	.	CASSLRLAIGLTDTQYF	TGTGCCAGCAGTTTAAGACTAGCGATCGGCCTCACAGATACGCAGTATTTT
TRBJ2-1	TRBD1	TRBV12-5	few	CASGLVQGDEQFF	TGTGCTAGTGGTTTGGTACAGGGGGATGAGCAGTTCTTC
TRBJ2-1	TRBD2	TRBV5-1	few	CASSQAGTSGGSYNEQFF	TGCGCCAGCAGCCAAGCCGGGACTAGCGGGGGCTCGTACAATGAGCAGTTCTTC
TRBJ2-1	.	TRBV5-1	.	CASSPFAGPYNEQFF	TGCGCCAGCAGCCCCTTCGCGGGACCCTACAATGAGCAGTTCTTC
TRBJ2-3	TRBD1	TRBV7-6	few	CASSPRVGGSTDTQYF	TGTGCCAGCAGCCCACGTGTAGGGGGCAGCACAGATACGCAGTATTTT
TRBJ2-1	TRBD2	TRBV20-1	.	CSALSGRGGYNEQFF	TGCAGTGCTCTTAGCGGGAGAGGGGGGTACAATGAGCAGTTCTTC
TRBJ2-5	TRBD1	TRBV10-3	many	CAITSGQGQETQYF	TGTGCCATCACCTCTGGACAGGGTCAAGAGACCCAGTACTTC
TRBJ2-3	TRBD2	TRBV2	few	CASSDPAGGPTDTQYF	TGTGCCAGCAGTGATCCAGCGGGGGGTCCCACAGATACGCAGTATTTT
TRBJ2-6	.	TRBV5-4	.	CASSPAQGRSGANVLTF	TGTGCCAGCAGCCCAGCGCAGGGACGCTCTGGGGCCAACGTCCTGACTTTC
TRBJ2-2	.	TRBV7-3	few	CASSVFGTGELFF	TGTGCCAGCAGCGTGTTTGGCACCGGGGAGCTGTTTTTT
TRBJ1-2	.	TRBV25-1	few	CASSEYGRDYGYTF	TGTGCCAGCAGTGAATATGGCAGGGACTATGGCTACACCTTC
TRBJ2-5	.	TRBV27	many	CASSYTGREETQYF	TGTGCCAGCAGTTATACAGGGAGGGAAGAGACCCAGTACTTC
TRBJ2-7	.	TRBV20-1	many	CSARDLLGEGGSYEQYF	TGCAGTGCTAGAGATCTTTTAGGAGAAGGGGGCTCCTACGAGCAGTACTTC
TRBJ1-1	.	TRBV28	.	CASSESFQMNTEAFF	TGTGCCAGCAGCGAAAGTTTTCAAATGAACACTGAAGCTTTCTTT
TRBJ1-4	TRBD1	TRBV4-2	many	CASSQDGQGLEKLFF	TGTGCCAGCAGCCAAGATGGACAGGGGTTGGAAAAACTGTTTTTT
TRBJ2-6	TRBD1	TRBV11-3	few	CASSPGTGNSGANVLTF	TGTGCCAGCAGCCCGGGGACAGGGAACTCTGGGGCCAACGTCCTGACTTTC
TRBJ2-4	.	TRBV9	few	CASSVGTLSMVQNIQYF	TGTGCCAGCAGCGTAGGGACACTTTCTATGGTCCAAAACATTCAGTACTTC
TRBJ1-1	.	TRBV20-1	many	CSARLLRGSEAFF	TGCAGTGCTAGGCTGCTCAGGGGATCCGAAGCTTTCTTT
TRBJ2-7	.	TRBV15	.	CATSPGAEYEQYF	TGTGCCACCAGCCCTGGGGCCGAGTACGAGCAGTACTTC
TRBJ2-1	TRBD1	TRBV10-3	many	CAIKSGTVYNEQFF	TGTGCCATCAAGTCCGGGACAGTTTACAATGAGCAGTTCTTC
TRBJ2-7	.	TRBV5-1	.	CASSLRAGAVDEQYF	TGCGCCAGCAGCTTACGGGCAGGGGCGGTCGACGAGCAGTACTTC
TRBJ1-1	TRBD1	TRBV30	few	CAWRTGTNTEAFF	TGTGCCTGGAGGACAGGGACGAACACTGAAGCTTTCTTT
TRBJ2-7	.	TRBV28	few	CASSPRERYLPYEQYF	TGTGCCAGCAGTCCCCGAGAAAGATACCTTCCTTACGAGCAGTACTTC
TRBJ2-2	.	TRBV5-1	many	CASSPGGNTGELFF	TGCGCCAGCAGCCCCGGGGGGAACACCGGGGAGCTGTTTTTT
TRBJ2-3	TRBD2	TRBV2	.	CASSGTSGGTGTDTQYF	TGTGCCAGCAGCGGGACTAGCGGGGGTACTGGCACAGATACGCAGTATTTT
TRBJ2-4	.	TRBV2	few	CASSLTVVGAKNIQYF	TGTGCCAGCAGTCTTACCGTTGTCGGAGCCAAAAACATTCAGTACTTC
TRBJ2-3	.	TRBV7-8	few	CASSLGGGSSTDTQYF	TGTGCCAGCAGCTTAGGAGGGGGTAGTAGTACAGATACGCAGTATTTT
TRBJ1-1	.	TRBV7-9	many	CASSLSRAAGKAFF	TGTGCCAGCAGCTTATCACGAGCGGCAGGGAAAGCTTTCTTT
TRBJ2-7	.	TRBV28	many	CASSLFLATEQYF	TGTGCCAGCAGTTTATTCCTAGCAACCGAGCAGTACTTC
TRBJ2-5	.	TRBV28	.	CASTDLRETQYF	TGTGCCAGCACCGACTTGCGAGAGACCCAGTACTTC
TRBJ2-3	.	TRBV12-3/TRBV12-4	many	CASSLPTSRGTQYF	TGTGCCAGCAGTTTGCCGACCAGCCGCGGTACGCAGTATTTT
TRBJ2-2	.	TRBV10-3	few	CAISESRGREANTGELFF	TGTGCCATCAGTGAGTCACGGGGCAGGGAGGCGAACACCGGGGAGCTGTTTTTT
TRBJ1-6	.	TRBV29-1	.	CSVESGEPLHF	TGCAGCGTTGAAAGTGGGGAGCCCCTCCACTTT
TRBJ1-6	.	TRBV9	few	CASPDTYNSPLHF	TGTGCCAGCCCAGATACCTATAATTCACCCCTCCACTTT
TRBJ2-5	.	TRBV2	few	CASSPGLFQETQYF	TGTGCCAGCAGTCCCGGACTCTTCCAAGAGACCCAGTACTTC
TRBJ2-1	TRBD2	TRBV7-9	many	CASSLAGTSGYNEQFF	TGTGCCAGCAGCTTAGCCGGGACTAGCGGATACAATGAGCAGTTCTTC
TRBJ2-1	.	TRBV7-3	many	CASSLFSWGDSKRGNEQFF	TGTGCCAGCAGCCTTTTTTCCTGGGGCGACTCTAAGAGGGGCAATGAGCAGTTCTTC
TRBJ2-7	TRBD2	TRBV6-2/TRBV6-3	.	CASSYITGTTVPYEQYF	TGTGCCAGCAGTTACATCACCGGGACTACGGTCCCCTACGAGCAGTACTTC
TRBJ2-7	TRBD1	TRBV6-1	.	CASRMDRAGEQYF	TGTGCCAGCAGGATGGACAGGGCGGGCGAGCAGTACTTC
TRBJ2-5	.	TRBV12-3/TRBV12-4	many	CASSAAQETQYF	TGTGCCAGTTCCGCGGCCCAAGAGACCCAGTACTTC
TRBJ2-1	.	TRBV11-2	.	CASSLEGFTGSYNEQFF	TGTGCCAGCAGCTTAGAGGGTTTTACGGGGTCCTACAATGAGCAGTTCTTC
TRBJ2-6	.	TRBV4-2	.	CASSQDPGGRFPGANVLTF	TGTGCCAGCAGCCAGGATCCTGGGGGGCGCTTCCCTGGGGCCAACGTCCTGACTTTC
TRBJ2-7	.	TRBV4-3	many	CASSQDPNSFYEQYF	TGCGCCAGCAGCCAAGATCCGAATAGTTTCTACGAGCAGTACTTC
TRBJ2-1	TRBD2	TRBV7-9	many	CASSPRTSGGYNEQFF	TGTGCCAGCAGTCCCAGGACTAGCGGGGGTTACAATGAGCAGTTCTTC
TRBJ2-3	.	TRBV29-1	few	CSVAGRETTTDTQYF	TGCAGCGTTGCAGGAAGGGAGACAACCACAGATACGCAGTATTTT